This TCR beta chain was obtained from a study of T-cell reconstitution after alpha-beta-depleted transplantation in children. Construction of the TCRbeta library involved unique molecular identifiers. TCRdb re-called the PCR reads through MiXCR, storing one row per CDR3 protein. The data contain 250,000 to 300,000 distinct CDR3 sequences, around 9.6% of them singletons. Germline loops: CDR1 MNHEY, CDR2 SVGEGT. This CDR3 contains 13 residues. The ends lost 7 bases at V and 2 bases at J; junction bases unmatched: 2. This sequence joins TRBV6-2 or TRBV6-3 and TRBJ2-1, with TRBD1 identical over 7 bases. Sequenced material: PBMCs from the stem cell graft donor, taken from the stem cell graft. This receptor was obtained from a human donor who donated a stem cell graft to a child with SCID. CDR3 sequence reads: CASKGQPYNEQFF. In nucleotides, the CDR3 is TGTGCCAGCAAGGGACAGCCCTACAATGAGCAGTTCTTC.